The text below deals with one TCR beta chain. TCRdb itself ran the RT-PCR reads through MiXCR, one entry per CDR3 protein. The sample records around 520,000 distinct CDR3 sequences, 25% being singletons. The data stem from a study of response to subunit inactivated influenza vaccine. The specimen comprised CD4+ T cells sorted from PBMCs, sampled about 5 days after vaccination. The TCR originated in a man aged 45 to 65 who received an inactivated influenza vaccine.

The CDR3 sequence is CASSPSTSGRAFITDTQYF. DNA of the CDR3: TGTGCCAGCAGCCCATCGACTAGCGGGAGGGCGTTTATCACAGATACGCAGTATTTT. The rearrangement uses TRBV11-2 and TRBJ2-3; the match to TRBD2 covers 14 bases. Germline CDR1 is SGHAT and CDR2 is FQNNGV. Trimming removed 5 bases from V and 2 bases from J; junction bases left unmatched: 12. There are 19 residues in the CDR3.